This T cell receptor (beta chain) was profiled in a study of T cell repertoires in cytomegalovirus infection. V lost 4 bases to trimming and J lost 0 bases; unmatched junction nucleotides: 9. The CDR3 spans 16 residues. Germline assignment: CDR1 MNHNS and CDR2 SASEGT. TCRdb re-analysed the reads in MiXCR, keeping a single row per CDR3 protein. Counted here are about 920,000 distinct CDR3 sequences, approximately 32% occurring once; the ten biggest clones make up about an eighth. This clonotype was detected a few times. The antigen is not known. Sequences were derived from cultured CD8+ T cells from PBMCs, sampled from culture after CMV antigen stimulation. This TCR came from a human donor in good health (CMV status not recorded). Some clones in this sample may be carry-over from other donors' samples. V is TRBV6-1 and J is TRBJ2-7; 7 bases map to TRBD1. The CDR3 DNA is TGTGCCAGCAGTGCCCTACAGGGGAGAGACTCCTACGAGCAGTACTTC. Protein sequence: CASSALQGRDSYEQYF.